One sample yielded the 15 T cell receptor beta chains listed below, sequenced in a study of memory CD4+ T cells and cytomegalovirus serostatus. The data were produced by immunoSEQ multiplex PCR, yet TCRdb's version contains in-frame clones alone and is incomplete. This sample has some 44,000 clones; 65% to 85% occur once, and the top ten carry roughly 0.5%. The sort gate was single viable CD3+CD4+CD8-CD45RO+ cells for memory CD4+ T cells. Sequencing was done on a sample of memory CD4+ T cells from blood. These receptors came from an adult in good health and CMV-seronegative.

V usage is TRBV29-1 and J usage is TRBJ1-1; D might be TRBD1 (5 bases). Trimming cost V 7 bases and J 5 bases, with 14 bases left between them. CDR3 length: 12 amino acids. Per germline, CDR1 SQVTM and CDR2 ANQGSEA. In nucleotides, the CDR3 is TGCAGCGCAACACAGGTCTCGACTGAAGCTTTCTTT. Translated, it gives CSATQVSTEAFF.

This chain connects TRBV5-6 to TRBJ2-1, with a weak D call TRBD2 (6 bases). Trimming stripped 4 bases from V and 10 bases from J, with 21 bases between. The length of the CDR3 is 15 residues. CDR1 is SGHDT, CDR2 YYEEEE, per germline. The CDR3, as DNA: TGTGCCAGCAGCGTGGGGGGAATGACGAGAGGAGAGCAGTTCTTC. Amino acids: CASSVGGMTRGEQFF. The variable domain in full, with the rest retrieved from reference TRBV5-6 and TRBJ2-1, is DAGVTQSPTHLIKTRGQQVTLRCSPKSGHDTVSWYQQALGQGPQFIFQYYEEEERQRGNFPDRFSGHQFPNYSSELNVNALLLGDSALYLCASSVGGMTRGEQFFGPGTRLTVL.

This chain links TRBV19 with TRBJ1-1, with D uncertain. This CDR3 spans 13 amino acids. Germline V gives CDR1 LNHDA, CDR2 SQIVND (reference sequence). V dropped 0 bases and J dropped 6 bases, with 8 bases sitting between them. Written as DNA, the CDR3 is TGTGCCAGTAGTATAGAGCGCGGGGCTGAAGCTTTCTTT. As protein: CASSIERGAEAFF. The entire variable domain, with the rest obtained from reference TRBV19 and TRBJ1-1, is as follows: DGGITQSPKYLFRKEGQNVTLSCEQNLNHDAMYWYRQDPGQGLRLIYYSQIVNDFQKGDIAEGYSVSREKKESFPLTVTSAQKNPTAFYLCASSIERGAEAFFGQGTRLTVV.

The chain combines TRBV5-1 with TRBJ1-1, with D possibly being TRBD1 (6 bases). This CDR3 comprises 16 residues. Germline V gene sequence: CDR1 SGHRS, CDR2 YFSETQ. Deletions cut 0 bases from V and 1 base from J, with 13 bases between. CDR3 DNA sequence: TGCGCCAGCAGCTTGGATAGGGGGTTGGGGAACACTGAAGCTTTCTTT. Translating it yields CASSLDRGLGNTEAFF.

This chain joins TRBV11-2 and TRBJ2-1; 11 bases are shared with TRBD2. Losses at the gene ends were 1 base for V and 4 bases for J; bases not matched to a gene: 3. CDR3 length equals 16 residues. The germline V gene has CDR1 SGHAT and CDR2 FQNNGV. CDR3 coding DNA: TGTGCCAGCAGCTTAGTTCTAGCGGGGGGATACAATGAGCAGTTCTTC. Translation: CASSLVLAGGYNEQFF.

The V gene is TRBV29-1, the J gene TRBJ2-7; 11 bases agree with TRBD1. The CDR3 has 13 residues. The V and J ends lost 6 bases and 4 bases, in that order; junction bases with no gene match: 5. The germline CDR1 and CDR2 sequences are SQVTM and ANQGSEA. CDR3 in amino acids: CSVDGTGGYEQYF. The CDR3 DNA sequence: TGCAGCGTCGACGGGACAGGGGGGTACGAGCAGTACTTC.

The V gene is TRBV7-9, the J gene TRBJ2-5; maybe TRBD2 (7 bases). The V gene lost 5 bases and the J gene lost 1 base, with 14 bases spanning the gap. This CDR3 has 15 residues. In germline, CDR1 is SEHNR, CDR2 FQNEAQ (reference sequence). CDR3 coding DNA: TGTGCCAGCAGCCAGGAGGGGGGGGGCCAAGAGACCCAGTACTTC. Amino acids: CASSQEGGGQETQYF.

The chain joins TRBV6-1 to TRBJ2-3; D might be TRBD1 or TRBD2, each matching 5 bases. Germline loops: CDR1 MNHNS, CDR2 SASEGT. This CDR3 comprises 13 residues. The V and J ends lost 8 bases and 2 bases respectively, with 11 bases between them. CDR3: CASAGTFTDTQYF. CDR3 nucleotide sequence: TGTGCCAGCGCCGGGACCTTCACAGATACGCAGTATTTT.

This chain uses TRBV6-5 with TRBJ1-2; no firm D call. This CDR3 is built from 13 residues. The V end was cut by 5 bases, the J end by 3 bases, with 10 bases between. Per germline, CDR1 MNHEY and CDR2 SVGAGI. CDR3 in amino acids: CASSITQDYGYTF. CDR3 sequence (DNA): TGTGCCAGCAGTATTACCCAAGACTATGGCTACACCTTC.

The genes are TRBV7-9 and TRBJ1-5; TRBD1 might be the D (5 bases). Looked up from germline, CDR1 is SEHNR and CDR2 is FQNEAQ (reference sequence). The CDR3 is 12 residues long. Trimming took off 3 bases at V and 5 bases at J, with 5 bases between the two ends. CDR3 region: CASSFRDQPQHF. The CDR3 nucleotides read TGTGCCAGCAGCTTCAGGGATCAGCCCCAGCATTTT.

The DNA for the CDR3 is TGTGCCAGCAGTTACCTTAATTCACCCCTCCACTTT. Translation: CASSYLNSPLHF. The chain couples TRBV6-6 to TRBJ1-6; no clear D. Germline CDR1 reads MNHNY; CDR2 reads SVGAGI (reference sequence). The CDR3 loop spans 12 amino acids. Trimming pared 2 bases from V and 6 bases from J, leaving 2 bases between.

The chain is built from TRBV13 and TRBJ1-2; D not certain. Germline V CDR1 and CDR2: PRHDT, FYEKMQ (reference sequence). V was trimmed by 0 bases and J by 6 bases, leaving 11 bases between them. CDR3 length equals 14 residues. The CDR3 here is CASSLGWGGDGYTF. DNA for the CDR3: TGTGCCAGCAGCTTAGGCTGGGGTGGTGATGGCTACACCTTC.

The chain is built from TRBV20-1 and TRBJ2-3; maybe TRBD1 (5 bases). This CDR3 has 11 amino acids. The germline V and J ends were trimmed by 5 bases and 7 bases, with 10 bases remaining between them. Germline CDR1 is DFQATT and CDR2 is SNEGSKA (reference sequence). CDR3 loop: CSALRANTQYF. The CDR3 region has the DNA TGCAGTGCTCTCAGGGCAAATACGCAGTATTTT.

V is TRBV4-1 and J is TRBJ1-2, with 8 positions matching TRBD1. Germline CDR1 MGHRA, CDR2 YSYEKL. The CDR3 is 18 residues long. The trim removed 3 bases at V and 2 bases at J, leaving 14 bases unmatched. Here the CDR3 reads CASSHHLLMGQDNYGYTF. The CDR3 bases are TGCGCCAGCAGCCACCACCTCTTAATGGGACAGGACAACTATGGCTACACCTTC.

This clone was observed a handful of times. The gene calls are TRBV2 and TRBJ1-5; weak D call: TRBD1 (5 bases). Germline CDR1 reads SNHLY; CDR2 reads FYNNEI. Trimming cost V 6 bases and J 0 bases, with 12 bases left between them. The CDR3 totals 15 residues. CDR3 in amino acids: CASRPVGASNQPQHF. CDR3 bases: TGTGCCAGCAGGCCAGTAGGGGCTAGCAATCAGCCCCAGCATTTT. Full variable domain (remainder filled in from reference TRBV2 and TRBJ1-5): EPEVTQTPSHQVTQMGQEVILRCVPISNHLYFYWYRQILGQKVEFLVSFYNNEISEKSEIFDDQFSVERPDGSNFTLKIRSTKLEDSAMYFCASRPVGASNQPQHFGDGTRLSIL.